This T cell receptor (beta chain) was sequenced during a study of Ad26.COV2.S vaccination and SARS-CoV-2 variants. The wider study: The vaccine Ad26.COV2.S was put into the muscle once, or twice with 56 days between.

The table came from immunoSEQ multiplex PCR; TCRdb's copy has only in-frame clones and leaves some out. The sample gives about 440,000 clones, roughly 88% of which show up once; around 4.2% is in the top ten. A remark on this clone: The target antigen is unknown.

Study-level results: A substantial breadth of spike-specific CD8+ and CD4+ T cell responses after vaccination has been reported. Non-spike TCR breadth was similar in vaccine and placebo recipients.

Documented treatment: 15 to 20 received Ad26.COV2.S at low or high dose, single or two shots; several received placebo; per-sample allocation not given. Vaccine and placebo recipients were sampled on day 63 after the first injection. SARS-CoV-2 spike from the Wuhan strain was encoded by the vaccine, an Ad26 vector. The V end was cut by 1 base, the J end by 9 bases, with 10 bases between. This CDR3 region has 13 residues. V is TRBV12-3 or TRBV12-4 and J is TRBJ1-5; D might be TRBD1 (6 bases). The specimen comprised peripheral blood, sampled in a trial of Ad26.COV2.S vaccine versus placebo. The clonotype originates from a person aged 18 to 59 who received the Ad26.COV2.S COVID-19 vaccine or a placebo. The CDR3: CASSLGGAGPQHF. Written as DNA, the CDR3 is TGTGCCAGCAGTTTAGGGGGGGCCGGGCCCCAGCATTTT.